This T cell receptor (beta chain) was sequenced for a study of neoadjuvant anti-PD-1 for oral cavity cancer. Study context: Most patients had three to four biweekly doses of 3 mg/kg nivolumab before resection. Around day 43, patients without progression received a fourth nivolumab dose before surgery.

This clone was seen a few times. Its specificity is unknown. Whole-study findings and limits: Larger post-treatment preexisting tumor clones tracked with greater tumor shrinkage.

Time point here: after neoadjuvant nivolumab, at surgical resection. The trim removed 5 bases at V and 10 bases at J, leaving 8 bases unmatched. Germline CDR1 is SEHNR and CDR2 is FQNEAQ (reference sequence). The CDR3 has 15 amino acids. Assay used: immunoSEQ multiplex PCR; TCRdb lists only in-frame clones, some missing. In the table there are 25,000 or so clones, 25% to 30% of which are singletons. Here the sequenced sample was tumor tissue, taken after nivolumab (anti-PD-1) treatment. The J gene is TRBJ1-6, the V gene TRBV7-9; 10 bases are a match to TRBD1. This clonotype originated in a person aged 40-85 years with oral cavity squamous cell carcinoma. CDR3 in amino acids: CASSPMDRGKSPLHF. The CDR3 DNA reads TGTGCCAGCAGCCCGATGGACAGGGGGAAGTCACCCCTCCACTTT.